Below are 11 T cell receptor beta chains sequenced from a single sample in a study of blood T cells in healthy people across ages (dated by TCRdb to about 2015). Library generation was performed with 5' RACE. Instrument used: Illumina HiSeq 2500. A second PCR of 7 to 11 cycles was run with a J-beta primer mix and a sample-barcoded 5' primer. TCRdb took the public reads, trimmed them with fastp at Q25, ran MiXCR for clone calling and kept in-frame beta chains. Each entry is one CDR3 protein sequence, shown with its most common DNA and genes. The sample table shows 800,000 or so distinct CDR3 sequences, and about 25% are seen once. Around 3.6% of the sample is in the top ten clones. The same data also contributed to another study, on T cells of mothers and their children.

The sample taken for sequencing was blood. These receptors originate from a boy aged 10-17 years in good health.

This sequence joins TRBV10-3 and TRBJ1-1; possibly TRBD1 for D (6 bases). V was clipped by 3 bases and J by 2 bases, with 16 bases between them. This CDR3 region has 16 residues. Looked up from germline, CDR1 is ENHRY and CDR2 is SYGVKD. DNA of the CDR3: TGTGCCATCAGTGAACCGGCGGACAGCTTAAACACTGAAGCTTTCTTT. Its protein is CAISEPADSLNTEAFF.

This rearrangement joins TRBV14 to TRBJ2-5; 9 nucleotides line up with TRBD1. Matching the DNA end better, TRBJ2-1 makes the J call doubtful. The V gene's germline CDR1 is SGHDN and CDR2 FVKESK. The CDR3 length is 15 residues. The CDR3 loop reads CASSQIQGASDEQFF. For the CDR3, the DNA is TGTGCCAGCAGCCAAATACAGGGGGCGAGCGATGAGCAGTTCTTC.

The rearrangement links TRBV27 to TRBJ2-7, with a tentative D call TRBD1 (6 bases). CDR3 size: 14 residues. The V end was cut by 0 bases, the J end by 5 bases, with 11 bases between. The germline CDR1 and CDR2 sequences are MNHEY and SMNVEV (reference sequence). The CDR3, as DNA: TGTGCCAGCAGTTTATCGGGACAATTCCACGAGCAGTACTTC. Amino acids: CASSLSGQFHEQYF.

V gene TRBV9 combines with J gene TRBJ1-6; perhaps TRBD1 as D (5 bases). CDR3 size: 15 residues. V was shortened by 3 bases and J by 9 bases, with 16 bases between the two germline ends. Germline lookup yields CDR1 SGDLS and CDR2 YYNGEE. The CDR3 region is CASSAQRGMGSPLHF. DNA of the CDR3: TGTGCCAGCAGCGCCCAGCGGGGGATGGGTTCACCCCTCCACTTT.

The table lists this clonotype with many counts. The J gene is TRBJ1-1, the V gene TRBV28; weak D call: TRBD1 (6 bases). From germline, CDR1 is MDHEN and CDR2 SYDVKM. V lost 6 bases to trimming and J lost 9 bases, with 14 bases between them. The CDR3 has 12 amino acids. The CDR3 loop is CASSLRGYQAFF. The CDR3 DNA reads TGTGCCAGCAGCCTCAGGGGATACCAAGCTTTCTTT.

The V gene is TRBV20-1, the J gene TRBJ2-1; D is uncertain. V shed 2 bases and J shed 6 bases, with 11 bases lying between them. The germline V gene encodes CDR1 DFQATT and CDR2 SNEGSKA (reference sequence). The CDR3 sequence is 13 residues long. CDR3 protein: CSARSGWGNEQFF. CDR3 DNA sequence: TGCAGTGCTAGATCAGGCTGGGGCAATGAGCAGTTCTTC.

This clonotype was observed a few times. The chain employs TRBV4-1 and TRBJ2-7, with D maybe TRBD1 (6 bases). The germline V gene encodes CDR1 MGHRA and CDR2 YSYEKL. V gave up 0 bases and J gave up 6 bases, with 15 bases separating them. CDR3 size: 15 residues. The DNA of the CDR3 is TGCGCCAGCAGCCAAGAGGGCAGGGGAGTAGGCGAGCAGTACTTC. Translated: CASSQEGRGVGEQYF.

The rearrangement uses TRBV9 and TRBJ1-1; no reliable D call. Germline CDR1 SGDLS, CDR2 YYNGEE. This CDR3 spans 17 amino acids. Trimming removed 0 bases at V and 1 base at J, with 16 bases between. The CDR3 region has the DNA TGTGCCAGCAGCGTAGACGGGGTAATTGGTCGGAACACTGAAGCTTTCTTT. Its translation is CASSVDGVIGRNTEAFF.

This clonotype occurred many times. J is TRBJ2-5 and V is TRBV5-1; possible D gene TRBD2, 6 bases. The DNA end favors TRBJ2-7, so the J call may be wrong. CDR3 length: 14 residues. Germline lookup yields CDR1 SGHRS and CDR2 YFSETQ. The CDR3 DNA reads TGCGCCAGCAGCTTTGGGGGTGGAGGGTACGAGCAGTACTTC. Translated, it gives CASSFGGGGYEQYF.

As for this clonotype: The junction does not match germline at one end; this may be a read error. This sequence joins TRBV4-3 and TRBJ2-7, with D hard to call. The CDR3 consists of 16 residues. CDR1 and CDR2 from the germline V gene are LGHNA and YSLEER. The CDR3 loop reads CASSHEWAEASYEQYF. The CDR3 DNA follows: TGCGCCAGCAGCCACGAATGGGCAGAGGCATCCTACGAGCAGTACTTT.

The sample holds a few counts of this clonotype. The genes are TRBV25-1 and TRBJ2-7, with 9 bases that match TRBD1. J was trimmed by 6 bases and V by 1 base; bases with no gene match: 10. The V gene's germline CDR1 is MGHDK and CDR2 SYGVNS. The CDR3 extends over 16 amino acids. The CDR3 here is CASSELVGTGQGEQYF. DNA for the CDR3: TGTGCCAGCAGTGAATTGGTTGGGACAGGGCAAGGCGAGCAGTACTTC.